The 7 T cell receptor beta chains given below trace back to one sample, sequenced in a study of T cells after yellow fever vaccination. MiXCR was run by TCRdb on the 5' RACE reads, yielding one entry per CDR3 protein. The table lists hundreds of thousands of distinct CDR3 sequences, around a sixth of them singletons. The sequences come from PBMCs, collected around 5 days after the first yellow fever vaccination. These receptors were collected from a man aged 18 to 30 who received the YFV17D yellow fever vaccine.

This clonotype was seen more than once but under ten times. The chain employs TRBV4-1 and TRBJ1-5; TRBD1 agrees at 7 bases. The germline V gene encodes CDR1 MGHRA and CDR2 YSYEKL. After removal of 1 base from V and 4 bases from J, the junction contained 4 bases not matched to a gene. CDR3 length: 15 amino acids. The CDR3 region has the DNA TGCGCCAGCAGCCAAGCCGGGACAGCAAATCAGCCCCAGCATTTT. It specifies CASSQAGTANQPQHF.

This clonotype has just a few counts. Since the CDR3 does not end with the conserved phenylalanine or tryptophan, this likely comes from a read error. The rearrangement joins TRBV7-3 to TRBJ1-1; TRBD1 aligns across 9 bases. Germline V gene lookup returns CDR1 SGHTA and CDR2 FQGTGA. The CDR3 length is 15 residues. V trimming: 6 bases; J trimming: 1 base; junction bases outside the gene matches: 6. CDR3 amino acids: CASRSTGQGNTEAFL. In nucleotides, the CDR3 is TGTGCCAGCAGAAGCACGGGACAGGGGAACACTGAAGCTTTCCTT.

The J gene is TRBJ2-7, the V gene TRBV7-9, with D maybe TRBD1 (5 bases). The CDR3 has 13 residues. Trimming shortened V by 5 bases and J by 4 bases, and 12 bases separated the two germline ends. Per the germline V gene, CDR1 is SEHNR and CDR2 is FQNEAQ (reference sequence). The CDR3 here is CASSPGSWYEQYF. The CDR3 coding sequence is TGTGCCAGCAGCCCAGGGTCTTGGTACGAGCAGTACTTC.

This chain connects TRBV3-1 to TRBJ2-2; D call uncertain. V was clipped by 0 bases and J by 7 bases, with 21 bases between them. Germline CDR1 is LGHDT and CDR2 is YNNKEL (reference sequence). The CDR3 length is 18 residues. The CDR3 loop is CASSQDIFILSDDGELFF. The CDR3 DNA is TGTGCCAGCAGCCAAGACATCTTTATACTCTCGGATGACGGGGAGCTGTTTTTT.

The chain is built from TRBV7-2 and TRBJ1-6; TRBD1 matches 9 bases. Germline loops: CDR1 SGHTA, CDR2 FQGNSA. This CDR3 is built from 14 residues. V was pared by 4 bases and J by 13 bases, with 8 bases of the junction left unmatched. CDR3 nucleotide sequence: TGTGCCAGCAGCTCGGACAGGGGTTTACCTCCCCTCCACTTT. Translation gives CASSSDRGLPPLHF.

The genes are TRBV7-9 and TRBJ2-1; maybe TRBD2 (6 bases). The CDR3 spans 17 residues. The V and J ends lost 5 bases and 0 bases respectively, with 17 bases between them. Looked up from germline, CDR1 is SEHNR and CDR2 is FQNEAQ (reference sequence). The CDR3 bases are TGTGCCAGCAGCCGTTACGGGACTTTGAGCTCCTACAATGAGCAGTTCTTC. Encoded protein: CASSRYGTLSSYNEQFF.

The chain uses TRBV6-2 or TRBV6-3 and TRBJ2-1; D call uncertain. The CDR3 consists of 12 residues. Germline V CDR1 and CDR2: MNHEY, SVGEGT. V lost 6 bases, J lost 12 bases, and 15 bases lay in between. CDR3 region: CASRVHGFRQFF. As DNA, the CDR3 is TGTGCCAGCAGGGTACACGGATTCCGGCAGTTCTTC.